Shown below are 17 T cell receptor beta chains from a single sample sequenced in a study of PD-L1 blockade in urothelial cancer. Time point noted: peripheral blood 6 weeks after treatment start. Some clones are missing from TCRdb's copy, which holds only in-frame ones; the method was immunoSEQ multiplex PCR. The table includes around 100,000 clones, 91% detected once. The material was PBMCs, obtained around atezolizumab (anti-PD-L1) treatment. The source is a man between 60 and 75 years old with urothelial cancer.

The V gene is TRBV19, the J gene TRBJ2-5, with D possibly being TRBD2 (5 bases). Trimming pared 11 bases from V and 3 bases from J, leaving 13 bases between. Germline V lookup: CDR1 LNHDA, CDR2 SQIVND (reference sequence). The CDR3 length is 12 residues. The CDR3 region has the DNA TGTGCCTTCGAACTAGGGAAAGAGACCCAGTACTTC. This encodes CAFELGKETQYF.

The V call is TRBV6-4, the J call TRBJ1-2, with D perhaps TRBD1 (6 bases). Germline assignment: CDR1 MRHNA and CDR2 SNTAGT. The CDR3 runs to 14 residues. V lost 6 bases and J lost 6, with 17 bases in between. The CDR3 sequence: CASSPQRGADGYTF. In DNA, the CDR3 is TGTGCCAGCAGCCCCCAGCGGGGGGCCGATGGCTACACCTTC.

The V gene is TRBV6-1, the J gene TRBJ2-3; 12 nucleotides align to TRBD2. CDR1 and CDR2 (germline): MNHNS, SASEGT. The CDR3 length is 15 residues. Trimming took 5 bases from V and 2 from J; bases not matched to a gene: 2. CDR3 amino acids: CASSRLAGVTDTQYF. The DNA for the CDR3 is TGTGCCAGCAGTCGACTAGCGGGAGTCACAGATACGCAGTATTTT.

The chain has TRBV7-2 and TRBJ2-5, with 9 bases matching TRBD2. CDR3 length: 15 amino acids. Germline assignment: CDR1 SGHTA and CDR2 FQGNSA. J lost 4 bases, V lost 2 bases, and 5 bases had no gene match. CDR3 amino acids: CASSLLRGGRETQYF. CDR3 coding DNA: TGTGCCAGCAGCTTACTGCGGGGGGGACGAGAGACCCAGTACTTC.

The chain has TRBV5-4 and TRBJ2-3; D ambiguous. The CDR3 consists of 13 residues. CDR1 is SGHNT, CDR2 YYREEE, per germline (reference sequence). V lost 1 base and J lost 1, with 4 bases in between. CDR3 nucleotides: TGTGCCAGCAGCTTGTCGGGCACAGATACGCAGTATTTT. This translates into CASSLSGTDTQYF.

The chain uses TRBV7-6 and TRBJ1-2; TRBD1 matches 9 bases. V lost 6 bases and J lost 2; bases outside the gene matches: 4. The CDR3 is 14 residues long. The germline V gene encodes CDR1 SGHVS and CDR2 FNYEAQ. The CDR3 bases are TGTGCCAGCAGTCCCACAGGGGGCAACTATGGCTACACCTTC. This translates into CASSPTGGNYGYTF.

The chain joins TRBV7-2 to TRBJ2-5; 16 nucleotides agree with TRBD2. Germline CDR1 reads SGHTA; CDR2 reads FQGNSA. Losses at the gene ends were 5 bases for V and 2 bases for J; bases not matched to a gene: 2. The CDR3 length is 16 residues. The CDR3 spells CASSAGLAGGQETQYF. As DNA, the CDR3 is TGTGCCAGCAGCGCGGGACTAGCGGGGGGGCAAGAGACCCAGTACTTC.

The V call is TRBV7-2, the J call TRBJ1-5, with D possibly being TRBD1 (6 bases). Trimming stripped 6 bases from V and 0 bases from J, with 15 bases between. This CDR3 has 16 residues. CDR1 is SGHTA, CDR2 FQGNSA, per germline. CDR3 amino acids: CASRPTGTYSNQPQHF. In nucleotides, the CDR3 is TGTGCCAGCAGGCCTACAGGGACCTATAGCAATCAGCCCCAGCATTTT. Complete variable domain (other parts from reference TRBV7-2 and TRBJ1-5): GAGVSQSPSNKVTEKGKDVELRCDPISGHTALYWYRQSLGQGLEFLIYFQGNSAPDKSGLPSDRFSAERTGGSVSTLTIQRTQQEDSAVYLCASRPTGTYSNQPQHFGDGTRLSIL.

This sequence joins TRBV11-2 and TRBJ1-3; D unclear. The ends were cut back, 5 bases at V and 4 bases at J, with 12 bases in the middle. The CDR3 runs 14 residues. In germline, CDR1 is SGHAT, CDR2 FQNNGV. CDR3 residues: CASSRKVGGNTIYF. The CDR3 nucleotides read TGTGCCAGCAGCCGGAAGGTGGGCGGAAACACCATATATTTT. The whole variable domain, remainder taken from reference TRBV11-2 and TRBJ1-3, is EAGVAQSPRYKIIEKRQSVAFWCNPISGHATLYWYQQILGQGPKLLIQFQNNGVVDDSQLPKDRFSAERLKGVDSTLKIQPAKLEDSAVYLCASSRKVGGNTIYFGEGSWLTVV.

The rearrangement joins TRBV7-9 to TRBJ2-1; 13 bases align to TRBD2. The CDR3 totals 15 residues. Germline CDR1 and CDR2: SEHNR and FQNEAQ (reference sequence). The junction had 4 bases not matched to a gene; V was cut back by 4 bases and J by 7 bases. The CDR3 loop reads CASSSLAGGLNEQFF. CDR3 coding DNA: TGTGCCAGCAGCTCACTAGCGGGAGGGCTAAATGAGCAGTTCTTC.

CDR3 sequence reads: CLPSGSSAFF. The CDR3 DNA follows: TGCCTACCCTCCGGGTCCTCAGCTTTCTTT. This chain joins TRBV20-1 and TRBJ1-1; D gene unclear. The CDR3 loop spans 10 amino acids. Germline V lookup: CDR1 DFQATT, CDR2 SNEGSKA (reference sequence).

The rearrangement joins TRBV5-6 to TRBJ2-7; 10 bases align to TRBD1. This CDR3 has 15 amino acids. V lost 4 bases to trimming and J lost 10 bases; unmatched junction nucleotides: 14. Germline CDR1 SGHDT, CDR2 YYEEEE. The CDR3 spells CASSLPGQGFDPQYF. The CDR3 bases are TGTGCCAGCAGCCTCCCGGGACAGGGGTTTGACCCTCAGTACTTC.

CDR3 loop: CASSSKGTSGRYNEQFF. The CDR3 DNA reads as TGTGCCAGCAGCTCCAAAGGGACTAGCGGGAGGTACAATGAGCAGTTCTTC. This chain connects TRBV7-3 to TRBJ2-1, with TRBD2 matching 15 bases. The germline CDR1 and CDR2 sequences are SGHTA and FQGTGA. The J segment lost 4 bases and the V segment lost 4 bases, leaving 5 bases of the junction unmatched. CDR3 length equals 17 residues.

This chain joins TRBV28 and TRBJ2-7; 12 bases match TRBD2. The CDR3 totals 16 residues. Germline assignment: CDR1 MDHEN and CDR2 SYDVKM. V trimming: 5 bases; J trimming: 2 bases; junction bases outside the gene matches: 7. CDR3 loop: CASSQRTSGETYEQYF. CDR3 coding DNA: TGTGCCAGCAGTCAAAGGACTAGCGGGGAAACCTACGAGCAGTACTTC.

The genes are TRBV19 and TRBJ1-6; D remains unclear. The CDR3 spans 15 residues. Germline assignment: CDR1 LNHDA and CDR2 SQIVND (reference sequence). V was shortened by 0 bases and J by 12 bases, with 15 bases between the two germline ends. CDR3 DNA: TGTGCCAGTAGTATAGATGCAGAGGCAATTCGACCCCTCCACTTT. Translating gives CASSIDAEAIRPLHF.

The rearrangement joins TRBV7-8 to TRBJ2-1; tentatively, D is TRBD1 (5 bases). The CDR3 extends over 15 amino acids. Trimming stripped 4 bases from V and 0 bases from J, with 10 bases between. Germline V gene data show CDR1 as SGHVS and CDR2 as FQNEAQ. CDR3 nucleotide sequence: TGTGCCAGCAGCTCCCTCACAGGCTCCTACAATGAGCAGTTCTTC. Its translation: CASSSLTGSYNEQFF.

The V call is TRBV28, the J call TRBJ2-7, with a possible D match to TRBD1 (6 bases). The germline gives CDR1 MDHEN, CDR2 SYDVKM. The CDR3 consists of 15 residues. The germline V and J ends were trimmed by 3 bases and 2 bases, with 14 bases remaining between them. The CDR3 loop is CASSFNPGAPYEQYF. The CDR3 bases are TGTGCCAGCAGTTTTAACCCAGGGGCCCCCTACGAGCAGTACTTC.